In this sample, the clone carrying this TCR beta chain turned up many times. TCRdb re-derived calls from the 5' RACE reads in MiXCR, one entry per CDR3 protein. The data show roughly 32,000 distinct CDR3 sequences, about 6.6% seen once. This entry comes from a study of T cells after yellow fever vaccination. Broader study findings: Abundant bulk-derived clonotypes could contaminate FACS-sorted repertoires. Boosting was followed by the reappearance of most primary-vaccination clones (around 95% CD4, about 89% CD8).

CDR1 is MRHNA, CDR2 SNTAGT, per germline. The CDR3 totals 14 residues. V lost 2 bases and J lost 4; bases outside the gene matches: 0. The sequence came from a man aged 18 to 29 who received the YFV17D yellow fever vaccine. The J gene is TRBJ2-3, the V gene TRBV6-4; 10 bases line up with TRBD1. Sequenced here: PBMCs, either bulk or a sorted T-cell subset (CD4+, CD8+, memory, or dextramer-sorted; not recorded which), sampled on the day of the first yellow fever vaccination. The CDR3 DNA follows: TGTGCCAGCAGTGACGGACAGGGGGCAGATACGCAGTATTTT. Encoded protein: CASSDGQGADTQYF.